This TCR beta chain was identified in a study of blood T cell repertoires in COVID-19. The CDR3 has 13 residues. Germline lookup yields CDR1 SGHAT and CDR2 FQNNGV. V gave up 5 bases and J gave up 4 bases; unmatched junction bases: 3. Authors' data handling: Researchers report that nucleated cell counts were estimated from reference gene primer amplification. Only in-frame clones appear in the TCRdb table, and some are missing; sequencing was by immunoSEQ multiplex PCR. V, J and clone size derive from that table, while D and trimming were established from the DNA sequence. The profile shows roughly 50,000 clones, 75% to 95% of them singletons.

The clonotype was recovered from a woman in her forties with active COVID-19. Sequencing input: peripheral blood. The chain combines TRBV11-2 with TRBJ1-1; 8 bases fit TRBD1. The CDR3 here is CASSAGGPTEAFF. DNA of the CDR3: TGTGCCAGCAGCGCAGGGGGCCCCACTGAAGCTTTCTTT.